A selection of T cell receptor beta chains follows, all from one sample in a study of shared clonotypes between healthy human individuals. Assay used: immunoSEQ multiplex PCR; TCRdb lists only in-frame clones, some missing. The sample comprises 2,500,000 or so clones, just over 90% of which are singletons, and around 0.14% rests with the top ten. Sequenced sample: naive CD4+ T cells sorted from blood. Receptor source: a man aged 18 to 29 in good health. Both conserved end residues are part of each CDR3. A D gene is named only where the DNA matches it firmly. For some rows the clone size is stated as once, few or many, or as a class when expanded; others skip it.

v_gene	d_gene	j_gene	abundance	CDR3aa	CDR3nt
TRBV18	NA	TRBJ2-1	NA	CASSPPYSGAQYNEQFF	TGTGCCAGCTCACCACCCTACTCGGGCGCCCAATACAATGAGCAGTTCTTC
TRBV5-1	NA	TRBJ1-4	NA	CASSFGRANNEKLFF	TGCGCCAGCAGCTTCGGGAGGGCCAATAATGAAAAACTGTTTTTT
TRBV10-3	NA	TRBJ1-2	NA	CATTSNYGYTF	TGTGCCACCACTTCTAACTATGGCTACACCTTC
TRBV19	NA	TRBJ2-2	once	CASRQAGELFF	TGTGCCAGCAGACAGGCCGGGGAGCTGTTTTTT
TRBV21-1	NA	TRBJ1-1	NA	CASSKDPSRGTEAFF	TGTGCCAGCAGCAAAGACCCCAGCAGGGGCACTGAAGCTTTCTTT
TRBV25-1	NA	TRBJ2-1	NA	CASSEFRLREGYNEQFF	TGTGCCAGCAGTGAATTCCGATTGAGGGAAGGGTACAATGAGCAGTTCTTC
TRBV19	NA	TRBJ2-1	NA	CASSRSGTPRYNEQFF	TGTGCCAGTAGTCGTTCCGGGACTCCGCGCTACAATGAGCAGTTCTTC
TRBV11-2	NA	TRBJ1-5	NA	CASSLDGRNQPQHF	TGTGCCAGCAGCTTAGACGGACGCAATCAGCCCCAGCATTTT
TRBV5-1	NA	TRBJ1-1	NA	CASSFSLMNTEAFF	TGCGCCAGCAGCTTCTCATTGATGAACACTGAAGCTTTCTTT
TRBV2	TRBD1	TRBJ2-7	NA	CASSDGTGSYEQYF	TGTGCCAGCAGTGACGGGACAGGGTCCTACGAGCAGTACTTC
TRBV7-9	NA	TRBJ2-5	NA	CASSLSPAGHGETQYF	TGTGCCAGCAGCTTAAGCCCGGCGGGCCACGGAGAGACCCAGTACTTC
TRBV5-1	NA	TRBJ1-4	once	CASSSWLGELFF	TGCGCCAGCAGCTCTTGGTTGGGAGAACTGTTTTTT
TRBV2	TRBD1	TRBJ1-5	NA	CASRSRTGTSNQPQHF	TGTGCCAGCAGGTCACGGACAGGGACAAGCAATCAGCCCCAGCATTTT
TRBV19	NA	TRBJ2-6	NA	CASSQGEAGGANVLTF	TGTGCCAGTAGCCAAGGCGAGGCAGGGGGGGCCAACGTCCTGACTTTC